The next 20 T cell receptor beta chains were all read from a single sample in a study of T cell clonality in common variable immunodeficiency. Study findings and constraints: Common variable immunodeficiency TCR beta sequences reportedly had fewer deletions and N-nucleotide insertions.

Their cognate antigens are unknown. Sequenced by immunoSEQ multiplex PCR; TCRdb stores in-frame clones only, minus some. This sample comprises roughly 30,000 clones, none seen once only. Sequenced: peripheral blood mononuclear cells. The receptors shown here come from a human donor with common variable immunodeficiency.

This clone has only a few counts. CDR3 protein: CSARDFGREETQYF. CDR3 bases read: TGCAGTGCTAGAGATTTCGGCAGGGAAGAGACC. J is TRBJ2-5 and V is TRBV20-1, with a possible D match to TRBD1 (5 bases). The missing CDR3 end, 3 residues past where the read stops, is filled in from the germline J gene. This CDR3 is 14 amino acids long. V was clipped by 0 bases and J by 3 bases, with 11 bases between them. Germline V gene sequence: CDR1 DFQATT, CDR2 SNEGSKA (reference sequence).

There are many counts of this clone. The missing CDR3 end, 3 residues past where the read stops, is filled in from the germline J gene. This sequence joins TRBV30 and TRBJ2-3; 7 nucleotides line up with TRBD2. J was trimmed by 3 bases and V by 1 base; bases with no gene match: 7. Germline V gene data show CDR1 as GTSNPN and CDR2 as SVGIG (reference sequence). The CDR3 loop spans 15 amino acids. CDR3 DNA (partial): TGTGCCTGGAGTGCCCCTTGGGGGGGTACAGATACG. Translation: CAWSAPWGGTDT. The whole CDR3 region reads CAWSAPWGGTDTQYF.

As regards this clone: The CDR3 end lies 3 residues beyond the end of the read and is filled in from the germline J gene. The rearrangement uses TRBV18 and TRBJ2-1; TRBD1 matches 7 bases. The junction had 23 bases not matched to a gene; V was cut back by 3 bases and J by 3 bases. Germline-derived CDR1 and CDR2 are KGHSH and LQKENI. The CDR3 loop spans 21 amino acids. The CDR3 protein is CASSPPVKTGLGGGVYNEQFF. CDR3 bases read: TGTGCCAGCTCACCTCCGGTTAAGACAGGGTTGGGTGGAGGTGTCTACAATGAG.

This clone appeared many times. Sequencing ends 3 residues short of the CDR3 end; the germline J gene provides the rest. The chain couples TRBV6-1 to TRBJ2-1; D perhaps matches TRBD1 (6 bases). CDR3 length equals 14 residues. V was cut by 4 bases and J by 6 bases, with 13 bases left in between. The germline gives CDR1 MNHNS, CDR2 SASEGT. CDR3 DNA (partial): TGTGCCAGCAGTGCACAGGGAAACATCAATGAG. Amino acids: CASSAQGNINE. The CDR3 reads in full as CASSAQGNINEQFF.

There are many counts of this clone. The CDR3 end is not reached by the read, which stops 3 residues before it; the germline J gene fills it in. V gene TRBV7-9 combines with J gene TRBJ1-5, with 7 bases lining up with TRBD1. V was clipped by 6 bases and J by 2 bases; unmatched bases: 4. The CDR3 is 14 residues long. Germline lookup yields CDR1 SEHNR and CDR2 FQNEAQ (reference sequence). The CDR3 loop reads CASSPGQGNQPQHF. The CDR3 bases that were read are TGTGCCAGCAGTCCCGGACAGGGCAATCAGCCC.

This clone was detected many times. The read finishes 3 residues shy of the CDR3 end, and the germline J gene is used to complete it. The chain has TRBV2 and TRBJ2-2; TRBD1 or TRBD2 may be the D gene (5 bases each). Per the germline V gene, CDR1 is SNHLY and CDR2 is FYNNEI. The V end lost 5 bases, the J end lost 4 bases, and 14 bases lay between the germline ends. The CDR3 is 15 residues long. The sequenced part of the CDR3 DNA is TGTGCCAGCAGTTGGCGGTCAGGGAGCACCGGGGAG. This gives the protein CASSWRSGSTGE. The CDR3 in full is CASSWRSGSTGELFF. The full variable domain, rest sourced from reference TRBV2 and TRBJ2-2, is EPEVTQTPSHQVTQMGQEVILRCVPISNHLYFYWYRQILGQKVEFLVSFYNNEISEKSEIFDDQFSVERPDGSNFTLKIRSTKLEDSAMYFCASSWRSGSTGELFFGEGSRLTVL.

This clone was seen ten or more times. The read ends 3 residues before the CDR3 terminus; that terminus is restored from the germline J gene. The rearrangement joins TRBV10-1 to TRBJ2-1; D perhaps matches TRBD2 (5 bases). The V and J ends lost 2 bases and 9 bases respectively, with 11 bases between them. The CDR3 consists of 13 residues. Germline lookup yields CDR1 WNHNN and CDR2 SYGVQD (reference sequence). The CDR3 sequence: CASSERGWGEQFF. The sequenced part of the CDR3 DNA is TGCGCCAGCAGTGAGCGGGGATGGGGTGAG.

This clone was seen at least ten times. The sequenced fragment ends 3 residues before the CDR3 boundary, so the rest is inferred from the germline J gene. This sequence joins TRBV12-3 or TRBV12-4 and TRBJ2-3, with TRBD2 matching 9 bases. The V segment lost 5 bases and the J segment 7 bases; nucleotides outside the gene matches: 10. CDR3 size: 15 residues. CDR3 protein: CASSPPAGGPNTQYF. CDR3 bases read: TGTGCCAGCAGTCCTCCCGCGGGAGGGCCGAATACG.

This clone was picked up many times. The read terminates 3 residues ahead of where the CDR3 ends, so the germline J gene completes it. The chain carries TRBV10-3 and TRBJ2-7; 7 positions agree with TRBD1. The ends lost 6 bases at V and 3 bases at J; junction bases unmatched: 5. The CDR3 contains 13 residues. Germline values: CDR1 ENHRY, CDR2 SYGVKD. The CDR3 protein is CAIRGQTRYEQYF. Incomplete CDR3 DNA: TGTGCCATCAGGGGACAGACCCGCTACGAG.

The table lists this clone with many counts. The missing CDR3 end, 3 residues past where the read stops, is filled in from the germline J gene. The chain recombines TRBV14 with TRBJ2-5; D is ambiguous. Deletions cut 7 bases from V and 1 base from J, with 13 bases between. In germline, CDR1 is SGHDN, CDR2 FVKESK. This CDR3 has 14 amino acids. CDR3 sequence: CASNVLGFQETQYF. The CDR3 bases that were read are TGTGCCAGCAACGTCCTTGGCTTCCAAGAGACC.

Turning to this clone: The CDR3 end lies 3 residues beyond the end of the read and is filled in from the germline J gene. This sequence joins TRBV5-1 and TRBJ1-1, with TRBD1 matching 7 bases. V trimming: 4 bases; J trimming: 0 bases; junction bases outside the gene matches: 6. CDR1 and CDR2 (germline): SGHRS, YFSETQ. This CDR3 has 15 residues. The DNA read from the CDR3 is TGCGCCAGCAGCCATAGACAGGGTTTGAACACTGAA. It codes for CASSHRQGLNTE. The full CDR3 protein reads CASSHRQGLNTEAFF.

About this clone: The CDR3 goes on 3 residues after the read ends, and that part is filled in from the germline J gene. This chain links TRBV19 with TRBJ2-1; tentatively, D is TRBD1 (5 bases). This CDR3 has 14 amino acids. Germline V gene lookup returns CDR1 LNHDA and CDR2 SQIVND (reference sequence). Trimming stripped 3 bases from V and 5 bases from J, with 11 bases between. CDR3 DNA (partial): TGTGCCAGTAGTATGGGGCTGGGAAACAATGAG. This translates into CASSMGLGNNE. The entire CDR3 protein reads CASSMGLGNNEQFF. The full variable domain, in which reference TRBV19 and TRBJ2-1 provide the parts outside the CDR3, is DGGITQSPKYLFRKEGQNVTLSCEQNLNHDAMYWYRQDPGQGLRLIYYSQIVNDFQKGDIAEGYSVSREKKESFPLTVTSAQKNPTAFYLCASSMGLGNNEQFFGPGTRLTVL.

This clone was recorded many times. The CDR3 extends 3 residues past the end of the read, so its final part is completed from the germline J gene. The chain is built from TRBV29-1 and TRBJ2-7; the match to TRBD2 covers 8 bases. From germline, CDR1 is SQVTM and CDR2 ANQGSEA. The CDR3 sequence is 13 residues long. V was clipped by 4 bases and J by 1 base; unmatched bases: 3. The CDR3 region is CSVGGTRSYEQYF. The DNA read from the CDR3 is TGCAGCGTTGGGGGGACTAGGTCCTACGAG.

A remark on this clone: The CDR3 end falls 3 residues outside the read, so it is completed with the germline J gene. The chain has TRBV19 and TRBJ2-7; D is uncertain. Germline CDR1 reads LNHDA; CDR2 reads SQIVND (reference sequence). V gave up 5 bases and J gave up 0 bases, with 11 bases separating them. The CDR3 contains 14 residues. CDR3 DNA (partial): TGTGCCAGTAGTGACGACGCGGACTCCTACGAG. Protein product: CASSDDADSYE. The entire CDR3 protein is CASSDDADSYEQYF.

This clone was seen many times. The read finishes 3 residues shy of the CDR3 end, and the germline J gene is used to complete it. The chain links TRBV20-1 to TRBJ2-7; 7 bases agree with TRBD1. Germline V gene lookup returns CDR1 DFQATT and CDR2 SNEGSKA (reference sequence). V shed 4 bases, J shed 2 bases, and the junction held 2 bases outside the gene matches. This CDR3 spans 12 amino acids. CDR3 in amino acids: CSAKGQTYEQYF. The DNA read from the CDR3 is TGCAGTGCTAAGGGACAGACCTACGAG.

This clone was recorded at least ten times. The sequence runs out 3 residues before the end of the CDR3; the remainder is reconstructed from the germline J gene. This chain joins TRBV12-5 and TRBJ1-1; no clear D. V lost 4 bases and J 0 bases, leaving 12 bases between the germline ends. Germline V lookup: CDR1 LGHNT, CDR2 FRNRAP. CDR3 size: 15 residues. CDR3 region: CASGYDSVMNTEAFF. The part of the CDR3 DNA that was read is TGTGCTAGTGGTTACGACTCGGTCATGAACACTGAA.

There are many counts of this clone. The covered CDR3 bases are TGTGCCAGCAGCTTCCGCCCCTTACTAGCGGAGACCTACGAG. Protein sequence: CASSFRPLLAETYE. The CDR3 in full is CASSFRPLLAETYEQYF. This rearrangement joins TRBV7-6 to TRBJ2-7; 8 nucleotides agree with TRBD2. The DNA ends 3 residues before the CDR3 does, and the rest of the CDR3 is filled in from the germline J gene. Germline loops: CDR1 SGHVS, CDR2 FNYEAQ. This CDR3 is 17 amino acids long. The V segment lost 3 bases and the J segment 2 bases; nucleotides outside the gene matches: 12.

This clone was recorded at least ten times. The observed sequence ends 3 residues before the CDR3 terminus, with the missing tail filled in from the germline J gene. The chain carries TRBV18 and TRBJ1-5; 11 nucleotides match TRBD1. Germline V gene sequence: CDR1 KGHSH, CDR2 LQKENI. The CDR3 runs 20 residues. The V segment lost 3 bases and the J segment 1 base; nucleotides outside the gene matches: 14. Partial CDR3 DNA: TGTGCCAGCTCACCCTCGATCGGACAGGGGGCAGTTGGGAGCAATCAGCCC. Encoded protein: CASSPSIGQGAVGSNQP. In full, the CDR3 is CASSPSIGQGAVGSNQPQHF.

As for this clone: The sequence runs out 3 residues before the end of the CDR3; the remainder is reconstructed from the germline J gene. The chain uses TRBV19 and TRBJ2-7, with 9 positions matching TRBD1. This CDR3 region has 14 residues. Per germline, CDR1 LNHDA and CDR2 SQIVND (reference sequence). Trimming cost V 6 bases and J 5 bases; bases outside gene matches: 8. The CDR3 here is CASRLQGAGNEQYF. CDR3 DNA (partial): TGTGCCAGTAGGTTACAGGGGGCTGGGAACGAG.

There are many counts of this clone. The CDR3 end lies 3 residues beyond the end of the read and is filled in from the germline J gene. The chain uses TRBV7-8 and TRBJ1-5, with D possibly matching TRBD1 (5 bases). From germline, CDR1 is SGHVS and CDR2 FQNEAQ. Trimming removed 1 base at V and 2 bases at J, with 6 bases between. The CDR3 loop spans 14 amino acids. CDR3 in amino acids: CASSLVRGNQPQHF. The part of the CDR3 DNA that was read is TGTGCCAGCAGCTTAGTCAGGGGCAATCAGCCC.